This T cell receptor beta chain came from a study of T-cell memory formation after mild COVID-19. TCRdb re-called the 5' RACE reads with MiXCR, one entry per CDR3 protein. This table holds about 320,000 distinct CDR3 sequences, around an eighth found once. Points from the study as a whole: Among clones contracting day 15 to 85, CD4/CD8 was balanced, whereas later expanders leaned CD4+.

CDR1 and CDR2 from the germline V gene are SGHKS and YYEKEE (reference sequence). CDR3 length: 13 amino acids. V lost 7 bases, J lost 1 base, and 11 bases lay in between. Ten or more counts support this clonotype. Its specificity is not known. This chain uses TRBV5-5 with TRBJ2-5; maybe TRBD1 (5 bases). Sequencing was done on a sample of PBMCs or a T cell subset sorted from them (not recorded which). The TCR comes from a man aged 18 to 29 who had mild COVID-19 (a few samples of this study predate the infection). Cell type and time point are not known. The DNA for the CDR3 is TGTGCCAGCGGCCTAGACAGCCAAGAGACCCAGTACTTC. Its protein is CASGLDSQETQYF.